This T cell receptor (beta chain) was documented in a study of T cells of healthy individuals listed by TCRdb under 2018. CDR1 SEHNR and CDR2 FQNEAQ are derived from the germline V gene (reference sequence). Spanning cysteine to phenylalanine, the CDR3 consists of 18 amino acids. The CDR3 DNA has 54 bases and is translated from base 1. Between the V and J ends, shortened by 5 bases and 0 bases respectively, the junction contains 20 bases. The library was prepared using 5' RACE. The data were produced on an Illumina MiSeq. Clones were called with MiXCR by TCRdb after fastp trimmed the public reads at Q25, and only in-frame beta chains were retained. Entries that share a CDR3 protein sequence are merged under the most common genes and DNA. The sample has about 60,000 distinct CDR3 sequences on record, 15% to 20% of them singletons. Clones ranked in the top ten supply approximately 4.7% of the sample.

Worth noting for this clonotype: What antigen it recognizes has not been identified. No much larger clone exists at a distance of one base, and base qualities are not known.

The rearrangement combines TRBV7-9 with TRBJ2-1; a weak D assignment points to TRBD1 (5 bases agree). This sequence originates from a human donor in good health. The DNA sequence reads TGTGCCAGCAGCCTACTGTACAGGATATTAAGCTCCTACAATGAGCAGTTCTTC. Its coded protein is CASSLLYRILSSYNEQFF.